This TCR beta chain was sequenced for a study of shared T cell receptors in the human thymus. The repertoire was sequenced with immunoSEQ multiplex PCR; TCRdb's copy has only in-frame clones and lacks some. The table shows hundreds of thousands of clones, with roughly 86% occurring only once. CDR1 is GTSNPN, CDR2 SVGIG, per germline (reference sequence). V was trimmed by 3 bases and J by 6 bases, leaving 15 bases between them. CDR3 length: 13 residues. Another study also made use of these data, one on human thymus T cells. According to that study: Surgeons resected thymus tissue during corrective heart surgery. Highly overlapping thymic repertoires among unrelated individuals were reported in related research.

Sequenced: thymocytes. This chain links TRBV30 with TRBJ2-7; a possible D gene is TRBD1 (6 bases). The origin of this receptor is a boy under two years old with a congenital heart defect. The CDR3 sequence is CAWRGQGPSEQYF. For the CDR3, the DNA is TGTGCCTGGAGAGGCCAGGGGCCTAGCGAGCAGTACTTC.